This T cell receptor beta chain derives from a study of blood T cell repertoires in COVID-19. From germline, CDR1 is SGHDN and CDR2 FVKESK. The CDR3 is 16 residues long. The V and J ends lost 0 bases and 5 bases, in that order; junction bases with no gene match: 6. Repertoires were generated with immunoSEQ multiplex PCR, while TCRdb's copy carries only in-frame clones and drops some. The sample shows about 34,000 clones, about 85% of them seen only once. Material: peripheral blood. This TCR derives from a woman in her fifties or sixties with active COVID-19. This chain uses TRBV14 with TRBJ2-5, with 10 bases matching TRBD2. In DNA form, the CDR3 reads TGTGCCAGCAGCCAAGATCGGCTAGCGGGAGCCGAGACCCAGTACTTC. Translated, it gives CASSQDRLAGAETQYF.